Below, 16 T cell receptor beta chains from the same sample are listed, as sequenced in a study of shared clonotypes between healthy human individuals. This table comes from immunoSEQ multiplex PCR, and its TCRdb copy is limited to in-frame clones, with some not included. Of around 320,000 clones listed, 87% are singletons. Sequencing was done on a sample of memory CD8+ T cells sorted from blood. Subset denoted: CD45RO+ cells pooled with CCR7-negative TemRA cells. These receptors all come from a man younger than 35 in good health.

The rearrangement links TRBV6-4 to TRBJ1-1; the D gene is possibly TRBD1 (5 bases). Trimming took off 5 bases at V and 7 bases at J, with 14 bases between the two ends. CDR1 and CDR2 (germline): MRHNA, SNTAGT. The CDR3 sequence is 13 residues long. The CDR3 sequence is CASSNTQGSEAFF. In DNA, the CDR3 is TGTGCCAGCAGTAACACCCAGGGAAGTGAAGCTTTCTTT.

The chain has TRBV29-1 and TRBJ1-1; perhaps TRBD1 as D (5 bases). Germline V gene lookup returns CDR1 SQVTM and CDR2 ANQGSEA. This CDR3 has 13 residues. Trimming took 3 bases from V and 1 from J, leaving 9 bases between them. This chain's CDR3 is CSVEGGTNTEAFF. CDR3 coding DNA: TGCAGCGTTGAGGGAGGGACGAACACTGAAGCTTTCTTT.

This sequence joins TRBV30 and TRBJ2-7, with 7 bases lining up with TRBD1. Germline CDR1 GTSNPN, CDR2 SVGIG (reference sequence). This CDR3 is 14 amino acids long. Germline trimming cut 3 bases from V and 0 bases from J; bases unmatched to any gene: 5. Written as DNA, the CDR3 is TGTGCCTGGAGGGACCGGGACAGCTCCTACGAGCAGTACTTC. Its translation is CAWRDRDSSYEQYF.

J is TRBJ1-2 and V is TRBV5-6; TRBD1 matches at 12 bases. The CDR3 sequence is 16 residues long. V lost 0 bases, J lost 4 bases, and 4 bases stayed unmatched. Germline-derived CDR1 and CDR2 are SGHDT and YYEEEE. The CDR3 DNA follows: TGTGCCAGCAGCTTGGAGGGACAGGGGGCAATCTATGGCTACACCTTC. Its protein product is CASSLEGQGAIYGYTF.

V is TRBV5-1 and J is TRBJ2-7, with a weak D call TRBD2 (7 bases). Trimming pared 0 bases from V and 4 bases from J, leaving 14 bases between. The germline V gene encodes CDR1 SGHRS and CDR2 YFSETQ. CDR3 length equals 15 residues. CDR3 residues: CASSLAWGGEYEQYF. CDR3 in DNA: TGCGCCAGCAGCTTGGCCTGGGGGGGCGAGTACGAGCAGTACTTC.

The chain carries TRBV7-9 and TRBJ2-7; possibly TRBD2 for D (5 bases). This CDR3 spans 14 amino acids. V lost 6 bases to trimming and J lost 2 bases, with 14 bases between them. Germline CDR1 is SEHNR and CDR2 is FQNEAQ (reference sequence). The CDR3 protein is CASSLEGTAYEQYF. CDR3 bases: TGTGCCAGCAGTCTAGAGGGCACAGCCTACGAGCAGTACTTC.

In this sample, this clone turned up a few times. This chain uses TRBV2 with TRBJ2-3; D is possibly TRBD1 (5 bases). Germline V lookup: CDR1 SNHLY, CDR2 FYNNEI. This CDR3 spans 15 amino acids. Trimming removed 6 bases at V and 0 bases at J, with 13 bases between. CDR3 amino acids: CASSDTGASTDTQYF. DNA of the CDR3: TGTGCCAGCAGCGACACAGGAGCTAGCACAGATACGCAGTATTTT.

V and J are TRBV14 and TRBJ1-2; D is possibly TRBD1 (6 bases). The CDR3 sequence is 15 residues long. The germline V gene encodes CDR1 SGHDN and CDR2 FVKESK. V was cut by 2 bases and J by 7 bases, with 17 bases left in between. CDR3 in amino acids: CASSQFAGDPSGYTF. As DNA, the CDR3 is TGTGCCAGCAGCCAATTTGCAGGGGACCCCTCTGGCTACACCTTC.

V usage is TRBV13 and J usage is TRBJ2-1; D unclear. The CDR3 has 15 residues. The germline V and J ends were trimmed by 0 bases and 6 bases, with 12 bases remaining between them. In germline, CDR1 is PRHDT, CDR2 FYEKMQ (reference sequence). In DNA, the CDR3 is TGTGCCAGCAGCTTAGGCCTGGAAAGGGCCAATGAGCAGTTCTTC. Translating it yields CASSLGLERANEQFF.

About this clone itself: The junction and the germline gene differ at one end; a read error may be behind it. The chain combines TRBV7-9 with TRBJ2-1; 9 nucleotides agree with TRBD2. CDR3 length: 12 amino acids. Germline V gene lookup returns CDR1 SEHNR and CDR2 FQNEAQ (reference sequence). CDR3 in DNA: TGTGCCAGCAGCCTAGCGGGACATGAGCAGTTCTTC. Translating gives CASSLAGHEQFF.

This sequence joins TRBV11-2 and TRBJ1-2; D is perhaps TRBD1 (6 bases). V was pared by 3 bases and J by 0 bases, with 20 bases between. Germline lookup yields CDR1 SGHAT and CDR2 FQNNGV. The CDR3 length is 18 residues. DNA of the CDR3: TGTGCCAGCAGCTTCCCGGACAGTGTTATAGAGGCTAACTATGGCTACACCTTC. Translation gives CASSFPDSVIEANYGYTF.

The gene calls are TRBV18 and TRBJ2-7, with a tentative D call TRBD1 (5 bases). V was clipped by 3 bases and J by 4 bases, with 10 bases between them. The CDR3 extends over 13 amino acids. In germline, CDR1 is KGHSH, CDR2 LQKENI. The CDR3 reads CASSPKDTYEQYF. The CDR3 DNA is TGTGCCAGCTCACCGAAGGACACTTACGAGCAGTACTTC.

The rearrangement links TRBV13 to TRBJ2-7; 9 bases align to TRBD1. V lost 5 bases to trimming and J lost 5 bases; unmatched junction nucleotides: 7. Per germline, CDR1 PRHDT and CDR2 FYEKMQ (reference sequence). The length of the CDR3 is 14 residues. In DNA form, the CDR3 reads TGTGCCAGCAGCCCCGGGACAGGGTTCGACGAGCAGTACTTC. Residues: CASSPGTGFDEQYF.

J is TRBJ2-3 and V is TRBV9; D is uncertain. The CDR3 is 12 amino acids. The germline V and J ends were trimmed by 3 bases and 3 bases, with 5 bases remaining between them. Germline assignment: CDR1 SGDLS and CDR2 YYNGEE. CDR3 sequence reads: CASSEGTDTQYF. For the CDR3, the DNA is TGTGCCAGCAGCGAAGGAACAGATACGCAGTATTTT.

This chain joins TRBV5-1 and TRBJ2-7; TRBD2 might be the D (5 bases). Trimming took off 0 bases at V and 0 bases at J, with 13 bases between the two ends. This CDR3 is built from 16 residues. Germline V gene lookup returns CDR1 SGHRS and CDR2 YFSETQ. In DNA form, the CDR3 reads TGCGCCAGCAGCTTGGGTCTAGCTGATGACTCCTACGAGCAGTACTTC. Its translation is CASSLGLADDSYEQYF.

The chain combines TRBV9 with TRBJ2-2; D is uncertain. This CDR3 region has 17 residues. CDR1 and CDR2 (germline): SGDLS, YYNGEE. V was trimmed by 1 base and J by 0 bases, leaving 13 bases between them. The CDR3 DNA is TGTGCCAGCAGCGTACGAGCCTACATCACGAACACCGGGGAGCTGTTTTTT. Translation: CASSVRAYITNTGELFF. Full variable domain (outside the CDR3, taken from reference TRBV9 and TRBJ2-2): DSGVTQTPKHLITATGQRVTLRCSPRSGDLSVYWYQQSLDQGLQFLIQYYNGEERAKGNILERFSAQQFPDLHSELNLSSLELGDSALYFCASSVRAYITNTGELFFGEGSRLTVL.